This passage covers 13 T cell receptor beta chains from one sample sequenced in a study of regulatory T cells in long-lasting Graves disease. In building TCR beta libraries, iRepertoire HTBI primers were used together with Arm-PCR of CDR3 regions. One entry per CDR3 protein, called by TCRdb with MiXCR from the multiplex PCR reads. The table lists 420,000 or so distinct CDR3 sequences, around 24% of them singletons, with about a quarter in the top ten. Noted time point: persistent/refractory GD, antithyroid drugs over 5 years with positive TRAb. With RNA extracted from PBMCs as input, the TCR library was made. Material: peripheral blood mononuclear cells (PBMCs), obtained when the disease was refractory, from a patient treated with antithyroid drugs. The source of these receptors is a female donor with Graves disease.

Only a few counts were recorded for this clonotype. This sequence joins TRBV19 and TRBJ2-5; D might be TRBD1 (6 bases). V was trimmed by 4 bases and J by 2 bases, leaving 11 bases between them. CDR1 is LNHDA, CDR2 SQIVND, per germline (reference sequence). CDR3 length: 14 residues. Here the CDR3 reads CASSTRTDQETQYF. The CDR3 region has the DNA TGTGCCAGTAGTACGCGGACAGATCAAGAGACCCAGTACTTC. The complete variable domain, with remaining parts taken from reference TRBV19 and TRBJ2-5, reads DGGITQSPKYLFRKEGQNVTLSCEQNLNHDAMYWYRQDPGQGLRLIYYSQIVNDFQKGDIAEGYSVSREKKESFPLTVTSAQKNPTAFYLCASSTRTDQETQYFGPGTRLLVL.

This clonotype has only a few counts. The rearrangement uses TRBV11-2 and TRBJ2-2, with 7 bases that match TRBD1. CDR3 length: 15 amino acids. CDR1 and CDR2 from the germline V gene are SGHAT and FQNNGV. The trim removed 3 bases at V and 3 bases at J, leaving 4 bases unmatched. For the CDR3, the DNA is TGTGCCAGCAGCTTTCTCCAGGGGGACACCGGGGAGCTGTTTTTT. Amino acid sequence: CASSFLQGDTGELFF.

This clonotype has at least ten counts. V gene TRBV7-2 combines with J gene TRBJ2-7; the D gene could be TRBD1 or TRBD2 (5 bases each). The CDR3 is 13 amino acids. CDR1 is SGHTA, CDR2 FQGNSA, per germline. V dropped 1 base and J dropped 4 bases, with 8 bases sitting between them. CDR3 loop: CASSLGDPYEQYF. CDR3 DNA: TGTGCCAGCAGCTTAGGGGACCCTTACGAGCAGTACTTC.

The chain joins TRBV15 to TRBJ2-7; possibly TRBD1 for D (6 bases). Germline CDR1 is LNHNV and CDR2 is YYDKDF (reference sequence). V was pared by 0 bases and J by 3 bases, with 21 bases between. CDR3 size: 18 residues. The chain's CDR3 is CATSRERFRGTLLYEQYF. The CDR3, as DNA: TGTGCCACCAGCAGAGAGAGATTTAGAGGGACACTTCTCTACGAGCAGTACTTC. The variable domain in full, with the rest retrieved from reference TRBV15 and TRBJ2-7, is DAMVIQNPRYQVTQFGKPVTLSCSQTLNHNVMYWYQQKSSQAPKLLFHYYDKDFNNEADTPDNFQSRRPNTSFCFLDIRSPGLGDTAMYLCATSRERFRGTLLYEQYFGPGTRLTVT.

In its sample, this clonotype was seen many times. This chain connects TRBV28 to TRBJ1-2; the D gene is possibly TRBD1 (6 bases). Trimming cost V 6 bases and J 2 bases, with 19 bases left between them. The CDR3 length is 16 residues. Germline V gene sequence: CDR1 MDHEN, CDR2 SYDVKM. The CDR3 region has the DNA TGTGCCAGCAGGATGACAGGCGGCTTGAGAAACTATGGCTACACCTTC. Encoded protein: CASRMTGGLRNYGYTF.

On this clonotype: This clone may be a read error of a much larger clone one base away. The V and J genes are TRBV11-2 and TRBJ2-7, with 9 bases identical to TRBD2. The J segment lost 9 bases and the V segment lost 6 bases, leaving 12 bases of the junction unmatched. Germline CDR1 is SGHAT and CDR2 is FQNNGV. This CDR3 spans 14 amino acids. The DNA of the CDR3 is TGTGCCAGCAGTGAATATAGGCGGGGGGGGGCGCAGTACTTC. The encoded protein is CASSEYRRGGAQYF.

This clonotype was picked up many times. The J gene is TRBJ1-2, the V gene TRBV7-2, with TRBD1 identical over 9 bases. This CDR3 is 16 amino acids long. Germline lookup yields CDR1 SGHTA and CDR2 FQGNSA. V lost 5 bases, J lost 3 bases, and 10 bases stayed unmatched. CDR3 bases: TGTGCCAGCAGCCCGACATTAAGGACAGGGGACTATGGCTACACCTTC. Protein sequence: CASSPTLRTGDYGYTF.

V is TRBV24-1 and J is TRBJ2-2, with 10 bases lining up with TRBD1. J gave up 3 bases and V 3 bases, and 12 bases lay outside the gene matches. Germline loops: CDR1 KGHDR, CDR2 SFDVKD. The CDR3 runs 19 residues. For the CDR3, the DNA is TGTGCCACCAGTGATCCATCGGGGGGGGACAGGGGTGACACCGGGGAGCTGTTTTTT. Translating gives CATSDPSGGDRGDTGELFF.

This clonotype showed up just a few times. The chain uses TRBV27 and TRBJ2-7, with D maybe TRBD2 (5 bases). Trimming took 2 bases from V and 7 from J, leaving 12 bases between them. CDR1 and CDR2 (germline): MNHEY, SMNVEV (reference sequence). The CDR3 extends over 13 amino acids. The CDR3 region has the DNA TGTGCCAGCAGTTTAAGGGAAACGGGAGAGCAGTACTTC. Amino acids: CASSLRETGEQYF.

This clonotype showed up many times. V and J are TRBV2 and TRBJ2-5; 9 positions agree with TRBD2. The CDR3 is 14 amino acids. V dropped 6 bases and J dropped 4; count of bases not matched to a gene: 6. The V gene's germline CDR1 is SNHLY and CDR2 FYNNEI. The CDR3 loop reads CASRGTAGGETQYF. CDR3 DNA sequence: TGTGCCAGCAGGGGTACAGCGGGAGGAGAGACCCAGTACTTC.

This chain connects TRBV2 to TRBJ2-7; a weak D match, TRBD1 (6 bases). CDR3 size: 18 residues. The germline gives CDR1 SNHLY, CDR2 FYNNEI. V lost 5 bases to trimming and J lost 2 bases, with 25 bases between them. The CDR3 loop is CASSLPLNIGTPTYEQYF. CDR3 DNA sequence: TGTGCCAGCAGTCTCCCACTGAATATTGGGACACCCACCTACGAGCAGTACTTC.

The CDR3, as DNA: TGTGCCAGCAGCTACACACCCGGACCCCTGAACACTGAAGCTTTCTTT. It specifies CASSYTPGPLNTEAFF. This chain connects TRBV7-2 to TRBJ1-1; D ambiguous. This CDR3 has 16 residues. Germline V gene sequence: CDR1 SGHTA, CDR2 FQGNSA. Trimming shortened V by 4 bases and J by 0 bases, and 15 bases separated the two germline ends. Based on the CDR3 plus reference TRBV7-2 and TRBJ1-1, the full variable domain is GAGVSQSPSNKVTEKGKDVELRCDPISGHTALYWYRQSLGQGLEFLIYFQGNSAPDKSGLPSDRFSAERTGGSVSTLTIQRTQQEDSAVYLCASSYTPGPLNTEAFFGQGTRLTVV.

This clonotype was counted at least ten times. CDR3 sequence (DNA): TGTGCCAGCAGGAACGGACTGAGCAATCAGCCCCAGCATTTT. Amino acid sequence: CASRNGLSNQPQHF. The rearrangement joins TRBV6-2 or TRBV6-3 to TRBJ1-5, with D unresolved. Between the trimmed V and J ends, which lost 6 bases and 1 base, there was a span of 10 bases. CDR1 MNHEY and CDR2 SVGEGT come from the germline V gene. The CDR3 is made up of 14 amino acids.